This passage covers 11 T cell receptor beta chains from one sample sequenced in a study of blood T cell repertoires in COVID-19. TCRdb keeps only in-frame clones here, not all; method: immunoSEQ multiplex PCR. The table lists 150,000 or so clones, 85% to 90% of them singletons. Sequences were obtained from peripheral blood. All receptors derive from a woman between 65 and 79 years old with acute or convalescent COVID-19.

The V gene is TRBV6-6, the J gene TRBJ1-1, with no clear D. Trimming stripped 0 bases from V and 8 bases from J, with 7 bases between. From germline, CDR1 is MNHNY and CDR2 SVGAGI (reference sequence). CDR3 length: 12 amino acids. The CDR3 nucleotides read TGTGCCAGCAGTTACTCCCGGGAGGAAGCTTTCTTT. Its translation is CASSYSREEAFF.

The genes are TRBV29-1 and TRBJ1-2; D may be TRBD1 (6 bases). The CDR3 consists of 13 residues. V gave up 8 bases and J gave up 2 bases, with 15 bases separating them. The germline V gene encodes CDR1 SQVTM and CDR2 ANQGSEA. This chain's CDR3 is CSSRTDTNYGYTF. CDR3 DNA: TGCAGCTCTAGGACAGATACAAACTATGGCTACACCTTC. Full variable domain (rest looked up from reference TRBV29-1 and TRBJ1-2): SAVISQKPSRDICQRGTSLTIQCQVDSQVTMMFWYRQQPGQSLTLIATANQGSEATYESGFVIDKFPISRPNLTFSTLTVSNMSPEDSSIYLCSSRTDTNYGYTFGSGTRLTVV.

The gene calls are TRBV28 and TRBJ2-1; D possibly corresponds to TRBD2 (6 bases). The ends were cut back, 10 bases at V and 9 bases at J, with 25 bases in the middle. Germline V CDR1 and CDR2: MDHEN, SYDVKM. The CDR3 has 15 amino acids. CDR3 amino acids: CATQEAAKGGGEQFF. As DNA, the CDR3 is TGTGCCACCCAAGAAGCGGCAAAGGGAGGCGGTGAGCAGTTCTTC.

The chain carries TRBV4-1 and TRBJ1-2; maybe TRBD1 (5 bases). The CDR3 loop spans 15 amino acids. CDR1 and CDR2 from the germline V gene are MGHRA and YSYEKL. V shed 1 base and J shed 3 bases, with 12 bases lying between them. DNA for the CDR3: TGCGCCAGCAGCCAAGGGATTACAGGCGACTATGGCTACACCTTC. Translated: CASSQGITGDYGYTF.

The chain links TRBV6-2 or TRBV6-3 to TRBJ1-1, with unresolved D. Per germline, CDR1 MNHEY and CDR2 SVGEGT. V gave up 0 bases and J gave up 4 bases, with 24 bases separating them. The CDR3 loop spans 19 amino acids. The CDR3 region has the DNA TGTGCCAGCAGTTACTCGAAGTCTGGTACACGGAGTTTGGGCACTGAAGCTTTCTTT. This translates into CASSYSKSGTRSLGTEAFF.

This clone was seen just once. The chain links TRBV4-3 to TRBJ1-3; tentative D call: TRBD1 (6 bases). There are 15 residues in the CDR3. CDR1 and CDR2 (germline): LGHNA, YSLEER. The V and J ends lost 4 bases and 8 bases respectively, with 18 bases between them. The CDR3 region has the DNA TGCGCCAGCAGCCGCGGGGGGCAAGTGGGGGACACCATATATTTT. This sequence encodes CASSRGGQVGDTIYF.

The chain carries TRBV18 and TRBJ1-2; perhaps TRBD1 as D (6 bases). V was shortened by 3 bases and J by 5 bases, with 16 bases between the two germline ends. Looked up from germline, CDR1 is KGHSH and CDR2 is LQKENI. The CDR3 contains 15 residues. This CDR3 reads CASSPTRQVSYGYTF. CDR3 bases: TGTGCCAGCTCACCCACGAGACAGGTTTCTTATGGCTACACCTTC.

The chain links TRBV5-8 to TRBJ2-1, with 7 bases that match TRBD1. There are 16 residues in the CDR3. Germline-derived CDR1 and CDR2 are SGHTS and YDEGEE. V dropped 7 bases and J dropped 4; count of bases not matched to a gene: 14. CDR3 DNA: TGTGCCAGCGACAAAAACCGGGACAGCCTATACAATGAGCAGTTCTTC. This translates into CASDKNRDSLYNEQFF.

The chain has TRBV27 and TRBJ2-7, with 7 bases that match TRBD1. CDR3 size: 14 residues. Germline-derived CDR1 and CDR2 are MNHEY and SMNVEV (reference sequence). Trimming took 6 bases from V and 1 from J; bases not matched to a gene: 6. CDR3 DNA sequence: TGTGCCAGCAGCCCCGGACAGGTTTCCTACGAGCAGTACTTC. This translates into CASSPGQVSYEQYF.

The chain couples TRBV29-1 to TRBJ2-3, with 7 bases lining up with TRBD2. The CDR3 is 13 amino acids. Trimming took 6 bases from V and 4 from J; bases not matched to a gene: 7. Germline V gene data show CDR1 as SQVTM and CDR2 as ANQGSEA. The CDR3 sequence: CSVRGRRADTQYF. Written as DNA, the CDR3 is TGCAGCGTCCGCGGGAGACGGGCAGATACGCAGTATTTT.

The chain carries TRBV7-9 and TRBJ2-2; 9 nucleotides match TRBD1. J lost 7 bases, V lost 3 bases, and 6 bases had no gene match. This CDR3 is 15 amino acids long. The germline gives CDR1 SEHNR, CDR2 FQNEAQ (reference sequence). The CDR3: CASSFSRQGDGELFF. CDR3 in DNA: TGTGCCAGCAGCTTCTCCCGACAGGGGGACGGGGAGCTGTTTTTT.